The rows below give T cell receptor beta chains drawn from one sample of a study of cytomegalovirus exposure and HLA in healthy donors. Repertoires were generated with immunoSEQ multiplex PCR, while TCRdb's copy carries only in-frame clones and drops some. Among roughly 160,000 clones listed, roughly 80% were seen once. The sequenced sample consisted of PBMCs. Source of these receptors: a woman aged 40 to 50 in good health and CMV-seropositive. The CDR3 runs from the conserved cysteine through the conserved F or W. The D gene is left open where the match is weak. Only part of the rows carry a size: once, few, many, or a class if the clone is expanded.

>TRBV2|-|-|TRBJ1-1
CASNMNTEAFF
TGTGCCAGTAACATGAACACTGAAGCTTTCTTT
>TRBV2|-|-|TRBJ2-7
CASSLERGRGEQYF
TGTGCCAGTAGTCTCGAAAGGGGTAGGGGCGAGCAGTACTTC
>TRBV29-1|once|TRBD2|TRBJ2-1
CSSKAGSGTTNEQFF
TGCAGCTCCAAAGCAGGTAGCGGGACCACAAATGAGCAGTTCTTC
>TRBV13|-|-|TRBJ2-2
CASSHGTLNTGELFF
TGTGCCAGCAGCCACGGGACTCTTAACACCGGGGAGCTGTTTTTT
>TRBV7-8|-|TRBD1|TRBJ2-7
CASSLAIVAPGQPLYEQYF
TGTGCCAGCAGCTTAGCGATAGTGGCTCCGGGACAGCCACTCTACGAGCAGTACTTC
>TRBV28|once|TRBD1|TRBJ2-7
CASSSPLPDRVFPYEQYF
TGTGCCAGCAGTTCTCCCCTCCCGGACAGGGTATTCCCCTACGAGCAGTACTTC
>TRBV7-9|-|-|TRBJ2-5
CASSQSSSETQYF
TGTGCCAGCAGCCAATCTAGCAGCGAGACCCAGTACTTC
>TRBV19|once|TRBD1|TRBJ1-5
CASRRDRGYNQPQHF
TGTGCCAGTAGGAGGGACAGGGGGTACAATCAGCCCCAGCATTTT
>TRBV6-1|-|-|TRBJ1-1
CASKAGVTNTEAFF
TGTGCCAGCAAAGCAGGCGTGACGAACACTGAAGCTTTCTTT
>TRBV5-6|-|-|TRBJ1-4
CASSFGAPREKLFF
TGTGCCAGCAGCTTTGGGGCCCCACGGGAAAAACTGTTTTTT
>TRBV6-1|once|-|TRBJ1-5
CASSLQDSNQPQHF
TGTGCCAGCAGTCTACAGGATAGCAATCAGCCCCAGCATTTT
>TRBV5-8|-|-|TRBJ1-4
CASRWDTDLNEKLFF
TGTGCCAGCAGGTGGGACACCGACTTAAATGAAAAACTGTTTTTT
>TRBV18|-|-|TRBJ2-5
CASSPGQPPETQYF
TGTGCCAGCTCACCCGGACAGCCCCCAGAGACCCAGTACTTC
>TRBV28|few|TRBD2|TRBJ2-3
CASSRRTSSTDTQYF
TGTGCCAGCAGCCGACGGACTAGTAGCACAGATACGCAGTATTTT
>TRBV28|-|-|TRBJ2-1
CASSPPTNEQFF
TGTGCCAGCAGTCCCCCTACCAATGAGCAGTTCTTC
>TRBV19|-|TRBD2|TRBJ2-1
CASSMGLAGARYNEQFF
TGTGCCAGTAGTATGGGACTAGCGGGAGCTCGTTACAATGAGCAGTTCTTC
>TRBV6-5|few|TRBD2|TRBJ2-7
CASRAARGATYEQYF
TGTGCCAGCAGGGCCGCGCGGGGGGCAACCTACGAGCAGTACTTC
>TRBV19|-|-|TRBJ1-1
CASSIGRQAPTEAFF
TGTGCCAGTAGTATTGGCCGGCAGGCTCCCACTGAAGCTTTCTTT
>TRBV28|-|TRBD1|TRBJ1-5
CASSPITRRQGPSYQPQHF
TGTGCCAGCAGTCCCATCACCCGTAGACAGGGCCCTTCTTATCAGCCCCAGCATTTT
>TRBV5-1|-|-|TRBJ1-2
CASSLVPGGYGYTF
TGCGCCAGCAGCTTGGTCCCGGGGGGCTATGGCTACACCTTC
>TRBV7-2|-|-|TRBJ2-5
CASSSGSFIQETQYF
TGTGCCAGCAGCTCCGGGAGCTTCATCCAAGAGACCCAGTACTTC
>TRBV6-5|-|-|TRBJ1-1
CASSYTGGTEAFF
TGTGCCAGCAGTTACACGGGGGGGACTGAAGCTTTCTTT
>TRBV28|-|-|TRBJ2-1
CASSAPGIRKRSYNEQFF
TGTGCCAGCAGTGCCCCAGGGATTCGGAAGCGCTCCTACAATGAGCAGTTCTTC
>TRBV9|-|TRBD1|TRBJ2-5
CASSVGGGQGNPTTQYF
TGTGCCAGCAGCGTAGGGGGGGGACAGGGCAATCCAACTACCCAGTACTTC
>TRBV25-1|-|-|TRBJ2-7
CASNQGLSYEQYF
TGTGCCAGCAATCAGGGGCTGTCCTACGAGCAGTACTTC
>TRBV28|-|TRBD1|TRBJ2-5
CASSLLQGARRETQYF
TGTGCCAGCAGTTTACTACAGGGGGCGCGTCGAGAGACCCAGTACTTC
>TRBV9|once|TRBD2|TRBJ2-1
CASSATLAGGPNEQFF
TGTGCCAGCAGCGCCACACTAGCGGGAGGGCCAAATGAGCAGTTCTTC
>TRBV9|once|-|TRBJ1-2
CASSAQGPYGYTF
TGTGCCAGCAGCGCCCAGGGGCCCTATGGCTACACCTTC
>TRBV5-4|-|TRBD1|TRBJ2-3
CASSLTGGDTQYF
TGTGCCAGCAGCCTGACAGGGGGAGATACGCAGTATTTT
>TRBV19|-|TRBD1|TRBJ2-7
CASSSYNRGSDEQYF
TGTGCCAGTAGTTCATATAACAGGGGGAGCGACGAGCAGTACTTC
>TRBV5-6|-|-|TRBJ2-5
CASSSPTGIQTQYF
TGTGCCAGCAGCTCCCCCACAGGGATTCAGACCCAGTACTTC
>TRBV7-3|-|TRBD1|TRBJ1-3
CASSSGQDGTGNTIYF
TGTGCCAGCAGCTCCGGACAGGACGGAACTGGAAACACCATATATTTT
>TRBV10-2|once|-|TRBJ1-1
CASSVGRNTEAFF
TGCGCCAGCAGTGTCGGGAGGAACACTGAAGCTTTCTTT
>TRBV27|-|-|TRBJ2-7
CASSLYSASFYEQYF
TGTGCCAGCAGTTTATATTCGGCTAGTTTCTACGAGCAGTACTTC
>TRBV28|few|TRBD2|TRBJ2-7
CASKSGGGSYF
TGTGCCAGCAAGTCCGGGGGGGGTTCGTACTTC
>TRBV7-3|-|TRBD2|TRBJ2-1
CASSFGTSENEQFF
TGTGCCAGCAGCTTCGGGACTAGCGAGAATGAGCAGTTCTTC
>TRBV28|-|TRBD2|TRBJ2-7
CASSLAGPPYEQYF
TGTGCCAGCAGCCTAGCGGGTCCCCCCTACGAGCAGTACTTC
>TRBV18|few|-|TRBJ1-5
CASSPRGVRDQPQHF
TGTGCCAGCTCACCACGCGGGGTGAGGGATCAGCCCCAGCATTTT
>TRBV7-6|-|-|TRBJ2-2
CASSPLAGELFF
TGTGCCAGCAGCCCACTAGCCGGGGAGCTGTTTTTT
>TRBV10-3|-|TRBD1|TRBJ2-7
CAISVEGGANEQYF
TGTGCCATCAGTGTAGAAGGGGGCGCAAACGAGCAGTACTTC
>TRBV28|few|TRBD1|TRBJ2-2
CASQDRGRTDTGELFF
TGTGCCAGCCAGGACAGGGGGCGCACGGACACCGGGGAGCTGTTTTTT
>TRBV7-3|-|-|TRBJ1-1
CASSKQGNTEAFF
TGTGCCAGCAGCAAACAGGGGAACACTGAAGCTTTCTTT
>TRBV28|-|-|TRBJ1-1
CASSSRRGRDTEAFF
TGTGCCAGCAGTTCCCGAAGGGGCAGGGACACTGAAGCTTTCTTT
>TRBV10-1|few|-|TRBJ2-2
CASPPRLPTGELFF
TGCGCCAGCCCCCCGCGGCTTCCCACCGGGGAGCTGTTTTTT
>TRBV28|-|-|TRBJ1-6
CASSFPPPRTDYNSPLHF
TGTGCCAGCAGTTTCCCCCCGCCTCGGACAGACTATAATTCACCCCTCCACTTT
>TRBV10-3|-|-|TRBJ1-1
CAISDRLNTEAFF
TGTGCCATCAGTGACAGGCTGAACACTGAAGCTTTCTTT
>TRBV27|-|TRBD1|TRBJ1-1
CASSFRGQGAEAFF
TGTGCCAGCAGTTTTAGGGGACAGGGGGCTGAAGCTTTCTTT